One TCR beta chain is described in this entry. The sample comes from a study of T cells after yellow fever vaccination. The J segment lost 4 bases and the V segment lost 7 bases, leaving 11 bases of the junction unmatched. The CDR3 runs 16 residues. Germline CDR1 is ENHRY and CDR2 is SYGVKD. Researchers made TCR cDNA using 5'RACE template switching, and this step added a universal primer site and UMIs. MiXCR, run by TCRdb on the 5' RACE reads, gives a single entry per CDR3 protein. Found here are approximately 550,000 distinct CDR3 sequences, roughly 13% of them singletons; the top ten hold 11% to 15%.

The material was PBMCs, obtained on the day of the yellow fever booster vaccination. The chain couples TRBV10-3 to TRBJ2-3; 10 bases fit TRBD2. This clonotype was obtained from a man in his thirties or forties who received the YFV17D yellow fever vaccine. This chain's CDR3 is CAIKRPLAGDADTQYF. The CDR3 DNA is TGTGCCATCAAGCGGCCTCTAGCGGGAGACGCAGATACGCAGTATTTT.